The rows below give T cell receptor beta chains drawn from one sample of a study of identical twins. One entry per CDR3 protein, called by TCRdb with MiXCR from the 5' RACE reads. The sample records hundreds of thousands of distinct CDR3 sequences, roughly 20% being singletons. These data were also filed under a second study, of T cells expressing NK-cell markers.

Sequenced material: PBMCs. The receptors were sampled from a woman younger than 35 in good health. The CDR3 runs from the conserved cysteine through the conserved F or W. A D gene is named only where the DNA matches it firmly. Clone sizes are given selectively: once, few, many, or a class where the clone is expanded.

>TRBV20-1|NA|TRBJ2-5|NA
TGCAGTGCTAGACCGGGCGTTGAGACCCAGTACTTC
CSARPGVETQYF
>TRBV2|TRBD1|TRBJ1-2|NA
TGTGCCAGCAGTGAAAGGGGGCGAGGGGGCTACACCTTC
CASSERGRGGYTF
>TRBV5-1|NA|TRBJ2-7|many
TGCGCCAGCAGCTACCGCGGGGGACAGAGCTCCTACGAGCAGTACTTC
CASSYRGGQSSYEQYF
>TRBV20-1|TRBD1|TRBJ1-2|NA
TGCAGTTTGACAGGGGACTATGGCTACACCTTC
CSLTGDYGYTF
>TRBV12-3/TRBV12-4|NA|TRBJ2-7|few
TGTGCCAGCAAGCTGGGGCCGGGATACGAGCAGTACTTC
CASKLGPGYEQYF
>TRBV15|TRBD1|TRBJ2-1|NA
TGTGCCACCAGCAGAGACCCGACAGGGAATGAGCAGTTCTTC
CATSRDPTGNEQFF
>TRBV10-1|NA|TRBJ2-3|NA
TGCGCCAGCAGTGGCGCCTCGGACACAGATACGCAGTATTTT
CASSGASDTDTQYF
>TRBV5-5|NA|TRBJ2-1|few
TGTGCCAGCAGCCCCGTCGAGGGGCCCTCCTACAATGAGCAGTTCTTC
CASSPVEGPSYNEQFF
>TRBV7-2|NA|TRBJ2-1|few
TGTGCCAGCAGCTTAGATCTAGTTCGGGACAATGAGCAGTTCTTC
CASSLDLVRDNEQFF
>TRBV29-1|NA|TRBJ2-1|many
TGCAGCGTACCGGGAGCCTACGAGTTCTTC
CSVPGAYEFF
>TRBV5-5|TRBD2|TRBJ2-7|NA
TGTGCCAGCAGCTGGAGACTAGCGGGAGTATTTTTGGACGAGCAGTACTTC
CASSWRLAGVFLDEQYF
>TRBV12-3/TRBV12-4|NA|TRBJ1-6|many
TGTGCCAGCACTTTGGGCGGGAAGGGCCTCCACTTT
CASTLGGKGLHF
>TRBV7-2|NA|TRBJ2-7|few
TGTGCCAGCAGCGTGGGGACGGCGAACTCCTACGAGCAGTACTTC
CASSVGTANSYEQYF
>TRBV9|TRBD2|TRBJ2-1|NA
TGTGCCAGCAGCCTGAATGGGGGACTAGCGGATGAGCAGTTCTTC
CASSLNGGLADEQFF
>TRBV30|TRBD2|TRBJ2-3|NA
TGTGCCTGGAGTCACCAACTAGCGGGAGGCTTCACAGATACGCAGTATTTT
CAWSHQLAGGFTDTQYF
>TRBV27|NA|TRBJ2-1|NA
TGTGCCAGCCGGAGGTCTTTAGAGAATGAGCAGTTCTTC
CASRRSLENEQFF
>TRBV6-1|NA|TRBJ2-1|NA
TGTGCCAGCAGTGAAGGGGTTAGCGGCTTAGACAATGAGCAGTTCTTC
CASSEGVSGLDNEQFF
>TRBV20-1|TRBD2|TRBJ2-2|many
TGCAGTGCTAACGACGGCGGGGGGCCCGGGGAGCTGTTTTTT
CSANDGGGPGELFF
>TRBV5-1|NA|TRBJ2-4|once
TGCGCCAGCAGCTTGACAGACGCCAAAAACATTCAGTACTTC
CASSLTDAKNIQYF
>TRBV5-1|NA|TRBJ2-1|NA
TGCGCCAGCAGCCCTGGACAGAACTACAATGAGCAGTTCTTC
CASSPGQNYNEQFF
>TRBV20-1|TRBD1|TRBJ2-1|NA
TGCAGTGCTAGACAGGGGGCGGGGAACCTAAATGAGCAGTTCTTC
CSARQGAGNLNEQFF
>TRBV7-3|NA|TRBJ2-3|few
TGTGCCAGCAGCTTTACTCCGGGACCAGTAGTGTATTTT
CASSFTPGPVVYF
>TRBV12-3/TRBV12-4|NA|TRBJ1-4|few
TGTGCCAGCAGTTCTCTTACCTACGGAGAGGGGGAAAAACTGTTTTTT
CASSSLTYGEGEKLFF
>TRBV20-1|TRBD2|TRBJ2-3|NA
TGCAGTGCTAGGATAGCGGGGGGGCCAGTTCTGTATTTT
CSARIAGGPVLYF
>TRBV7-6|NA|TRBJ1-1|NA
TGTGCCAGCAGCTTAGCGACACGAGGGGAAGCTTTCTTT
CASSLATRGEAFF
>TRBV20-1|TRBD2|TRBJ2-1|few
TGCTGTGCTAGACTGCCAGAACTAGCGGGAGGACTCTACAATGAGCAGTTCTTC
CCARLPELAGGLYNEQFF
>TRBV18|NA|TRBJ2-4|once
TGTGCCAGCTCTCCGACAGGAGAAAACATTCAGTACTTC
CASSPTGENIQYF
>TRBV5-1|TRBD2|TRBJ2-1|NA
TGCGCCAGCAGCCGACTAGCGGGGGGGCTAAACAATGAGCAGTTCTTC
CASSRLAGGLNNEQFF
>TRBV6-4|TRBD2|TRBJ2-1|few
TGTGCCAGCAGTGAGTCGGCTAGCGGGGGCTACAATGAGCAGTTCTTC
CASSESASGGYNEQFF